This T cell receptor (beta chain) comes out of a study of cytomegalovirus exposure and HLA in healthy donors. Overall study context: One earlier analysis, a look at around 170 million T cells, found some 120 million unique TCR beta sequences.

Researchers ran the PCR with 60 Vbeta and 13 Jbeta primers. Measured with immunoSEQ multiplex PCR; TCRdb has only the in-frame clones, and not every one. The sample holds about 130,000 clones; 81% are singletons and the top ten take around 0.7%. As regards this clone: The antigen is not known.

Study-level results: A likely sequencing artifact accounted for one observed cluster of highly shared sequence variants. There were some public TCRs occurring in many donors, but most TCR sequences were rare.

This TCR came from a man between 18 and 29 years old in good health and CMV-seronegative. Material for sequencing was PBMCs.

Written as DNA, the CDR3 is TGTGCCTGGATATCAGGGTTGATCTATGGCTACACCTTC. Protein sequence: CAWISGLIYGYTF. This sequence joins TRBV30 and TRBJ1-2; TRBD1 is a possible D gene (5 bases). Germline CDR1 reads GTSNPN; CDR2 reads SVGIG (reference sequence). Trimming removed 4 bases at V and 4 bases at J, with 13 bases between. The length of the CDR3 is 13 residues. Combining the CDR3 with reference TRBV30 and TRBJ1-2 gives the whole variable domain SQTIHQWPATLVQPVGSPLSLECTVEGTSNPNLYWYRQAAGRGLQLLFYSVGIGQISSEVPQNLSASRPQDRQFILSSKKLLLSDSGFYLCAWISGLIYGYTFGSGTRLTVV.